This T cell receptor (beta chain) was documented in a study of CD8+CD57+ T cells in acquired aplastic anemia (dated by TCRdb to the late 2010s). Notes on the research overall: On average, sorted CD4+ and CD8+ cells yielded about 3 ug of extracted DNA, with a range of about 0.19 to 30 ug. A CD8+CD57+ expansion meant a frequency higher than the mean frequency seen in healthy subjects. What the study reported, not specific to this receptor: Between patients and healthy controls, no significant difference in CD8+ Simpson's diversity was found (P=0.060). Around 30 CD8+ CDR3 sequences were found in both patients and controls but appeared to be highly expressed in patients and within the immunodominant clones of the patients.

Comment on this clonotype: The antigen this receptor binds is unknown. Base quality data are lacking; no much larger clone is found one base away.

Patients chosen for sequencing had shown expansion of CD8+CD57+ cells by flow cytometry. Every patient had severe acquired aplastic anemia, diagnosed using the International Study of Aplastic Anemia and Agranulocytosis and Camitta criteria. No therapy had been received by the patients at the time of blood sampling. TCR repertoires of sorted CD4+ and CD8+ blood T cells from severe aplastic anemia patients and healthy subjects were deep-sequenced in the study. In the USA, patient enrollment took place under clinicaltrials.gov protocols 00001620, 01623167, 00001397, 00071045, 00081523 and 00961064. Ficoll-Paque density gradient centrifugation was used to isolate peripheral blood mononuclear cells. Before DNA extraction, CD4+ and CD8+ T cells were sorted by FACS or by magnetic beads. The CDR3 contains 15 residues, cysteine and phenylalanine counted. Only the CDR3 DNA stays, 45 bases, in frame from base 1. CDR1 SEHNR and CDR2 FQNEAQ were looked up in the germline V gene (reference sequence). The germline ends are 16 bases apart after V is trimmed by 5 bases and J by 3 bases.

Genomic DNA served as template for TCR beta VDJ combination and CDR3 sequence profiling. An Illumina HiSeq 2000 was used for TCR repertoire sequencing. On the authors' methods: TRBV/TRBJ rearrangement plots, CDR3 size and DJ length profiles, and Simpson's diversity index were used to evaluate the repertoires. The most abundant DNA sequence in the deep sequencing data was defined as the immunodominant clone. CDR3 amino acid sequences were screened for sharing across subjects and were compared with published repertoires and the VDJdb database. TCRdb reran the public reads through fastp at Q25 and MiXCR, keeping productive beta chains. Merged by CDR3 protein, the rows form single entries marked with the most common genes and DNA. TCRdb's processing, not the authors' own work, is the source of the V and J calls. This sample holds about 290,000 distinct CDR3 sequences; about three fifths were observed only once. Of the sample, 1.3% falls within the top ten clones.

Sequences were obtained from sorted CD4+, CD8+, or CD8+CD57+ T cells (not recorded which) from PBMCs. This sequence originates from a human donor with aplastic anemia. The chain couples TRBV7-9 to TRBJ1-1, and perhaps TRBD1 as D gene, on 5 matching bases. The sequenced DNA: TGTGCCAGCAGCCCACCGTTCAGGGAAGACACTGAAGCTTTCTTT. This translates into CASSPPFREDTEAFF.